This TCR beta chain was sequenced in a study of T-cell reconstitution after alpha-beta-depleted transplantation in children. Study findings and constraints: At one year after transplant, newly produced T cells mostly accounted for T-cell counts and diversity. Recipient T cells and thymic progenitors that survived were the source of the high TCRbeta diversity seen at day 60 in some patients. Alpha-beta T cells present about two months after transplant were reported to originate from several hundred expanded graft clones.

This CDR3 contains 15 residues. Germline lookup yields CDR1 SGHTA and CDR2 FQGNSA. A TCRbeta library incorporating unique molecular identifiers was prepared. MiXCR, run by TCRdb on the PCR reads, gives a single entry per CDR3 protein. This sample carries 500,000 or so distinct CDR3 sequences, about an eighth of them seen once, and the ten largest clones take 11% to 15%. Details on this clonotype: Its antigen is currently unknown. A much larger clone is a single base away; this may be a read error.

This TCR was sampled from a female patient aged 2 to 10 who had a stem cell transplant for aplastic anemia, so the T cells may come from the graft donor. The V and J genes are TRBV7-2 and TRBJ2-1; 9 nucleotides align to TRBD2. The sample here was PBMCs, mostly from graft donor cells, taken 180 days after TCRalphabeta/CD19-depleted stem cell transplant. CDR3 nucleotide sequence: TGTGCCAGCAGGCCGACCCTAGCGGGGAACAATGACCAGTTCTTC. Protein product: CASRPTLAGNNDQFF.